These 19 T cell receptor beta chains were all obtained from the same sample, sequenced in a study of T cell repertoires in cytomegalovirus infection. MiXCR, applied by TCRdb to the reads, yields one record per CDR3 protein. The sample carries approximately 700,000 distinct CDR3 sequences, 35% recorded once. The specimen was PBMCs. Receptors were obtained from a human donor in good health (CMV status not recorded). Some clones in this sample may be carry-over from other donors' samples.

The table lists this clonotype with a few counts. The J gene is TRBJ2-7, the V gene TRBV27; no clear D. CDR3 length equals 11 residues. Germline CDR1 is MNHEY and CDR2 is SMNVEV (reference sequence). Deletions cut 10 bases from V and 3 bases from J, with 10 bases between. CDR3 protein: CAIGPGYEQYF. In DNA form, the CDR3 reads TGTGCCATCGGCCCTGGCTACGAGCAGTACTTC.

This clonotype has ten or more counts. This chain links TRBV7-8 with TRBJ2-3; D could derive from TRBD1 or TRBD2 (5 bases each). There are 14 residues in the CDR3. Trimming took off 5 bases at V and 2 bases at J, with 11 bases between the two ends. Germline V CDR1 and CDR2: SGHVS, FQNEAQ. CDR3 DNA: TGTGCCAGCAGCATTCCGGGGCACACAGATACGCAGTATTTT. Protein product: CASSIPGHTDTQYF.

About this clonotype: A much larger clone differs from this one at a single base, so this may be a read error. The chain couples TRBV19 to TRBJ1-5, with D unclear. Germline V gene data show CDR1 as LNHDA and CDR2 as SQIVND (reference sequence). The CDR3 is 16 residues long. The V end was cut by 4 bases, the J end by 0 bases, with 13 bases between. The CDR3 nucleotides are TGTGCCAGTAGTACCCGGGAACTTTATAGCAATCAGCCCCAGCATTTT. Amino acid sequence: CASSTRELYSNQPQHF.

The CDR3 is CASSLLGCGRPTNQPQHF. CDR3 nucleotide sequence: TGTGCCAGCAGTTTATTGGGATGTGGCAGACCGACCAATCAGCCCCAGCATTTT. The chain carries TRBV28 and TRBJ1-5; D unclear. CDR3 length: 18 amino acids. Trimming pared 1 base from V and 3 bases from J, leaving 19 bases between. Germline CDR1 reads MDHEN; CDR2 reads SYDVKM. The full variable domain, rest sourced from reference TRBV28 and TRBJ1-5, is DVKVTQSSRYLVKRTGEKVFLECVQDMDHENMFWYRQDPGLGLRLIYFSYDVKMKEKGDIPEGYSVSREKKERFSLILESASTNQTSMYLCASSLLGCGRPTNQPQHFGDGTRLSIL.

This clonotype was seen repeatedly, ten times or more. CDR3 in DNA: TGTGCCAGCAGCTTACCGCAACCACAGGGTACACCCCTCCACTTT. Its protein is CASSLPQPQGTPLHF. The rearrangement uses TRBV7-8 and TRBJ1-6, with D possibly being TRBD1 (6 bases). The CDR3 runs to 15 residues. Trimming left V 2 bases short and J 11 bases short, with 16 bases between. Germline loops: CDR1 SGHVS, CDR2 FQNEAQ.

This sequence joins TRBV6-5 and TRBJ2-7, with D possibly TRBD2 on 6 matching bases. CDR3 length equals 13 residues. The V end was cut by 7 bases, the J end by 5 bases, with 15 bases between. Germline loops: CDR1 MNHEY, CDR2 SVGAGI. The CDR3 loop is CASKRTGEDEQYF. Written as DNA, the CDR3 is TGTGCCAGCAAACGGACGGGGGAGGACGAGCAGTACTTC.

Comments on this clonotype: The junction departs from the called germline gene at one end, perhaps through a read error. This chain joins TRBV11-1 and TRBJ1-2; no firm D call. The CDR3 spans 14 residues. Germline V gene data show CDR1 as SGHAT and CDR2 as FQDESV (reference sequence). This CDR3 reads CAISSRAHRDGYTF. In nucleotides, the CDR3 is TGTGCCATCAGCTCCCGGGCCCACCGGGATGGCTACACCTTC.

This clonotype was recorded a few times. This rearrangement joins TRBV15 to TRBJ1-5, with TRBD1 identical over 7 bases. CDR3 size: 16 residues. J was trimmed by 3 bases and V by 1 base; bases with no gene match: 6. Germline-derived CDR1 and CDR2 are LNHNV and YYDKDF (reference sequence). The CDR3 bases are TGTGCCACCAGCAGAGGACAGGGTTTTGACAATCAGCCCCAGCATTTT. Translating gives CATSRGQGFDNQPQHF.

This clonotype came up a few times. The genes are TRBV7-3 and TRBJ1-6; 9 bases line up with TRBD1. V shed 3 bases, J shed 4 bases, and the junction held 7 bases outside the gene matches. This CDR3 has 17 amino acids. Germline CDR1 is SGHTA and CDR2 is FQGTGA. The chain's CDR3 is CASSLQGQGRYNSPLHF. The CDR3 DNA reads as TGTGCCAGCAGCTTGCAAGGACAGGGGAGATATAATTCACCCCTCCACTTT.

As regards this clonotype: Likely a read error: the CDR3 ends without its conserved phenylalanine or tryptophan. V usage is TRBV5-1 and J usage is TRBJ2-1; 11 bases are a match to TRBD2. This CDR3 contains 16 residues. From germline, CDR1 is SGHRS and CDR2 YFSETQ. V was clipped by 7 bases and J by 5 bases; unmatched bases: 11. The CDR3 nucleotides are TGCGCCAGCTCGGGACCAGGGGGACTAGCGGACAATGAGCAGTTCTTA. This translates into CASSGPGGLADNEQFL.

This chain joins TRBV5-6 and TRBJ1-1; 9 nucleotides agree with TRBD1. Trimming at V came to 7 bases and at J to 5 bases, leaving 9 bases not matched to a gene. This CDR3 has 14 amino acids. Germline V gives CDR1 SGHDT, CDR2 YYEEEE. CDR3 nucleotides: TGTGCCAGCGTCATACAGGGGGCGAAGACTGAAGCTTTCTTT. Encoded protein: CASVIQGAKTEAFF.

V and J are TRBV29-1 and TRBJ2-2, with no clear D. The length of the CDR3 is 16 residues. V was shortened by 0 bases and J by 4 bases, with 15 bases between the two germline ends. The germline V gene encodes CDR1 SQVTM and CDR2 ANQGSEA. The CDR3 DNA sequence: TGCAGCGTTGAAGATCAGAGGACGGTCCTCACCGGGGAGCTGTTTTTT. It encodes CSVEDQRTVLTGELFF.

Of note for this clonotype: The junction differs from germline at one of its ends, possibly a read error. The genes are TRBV4-2 and TRBJ1-5; no firm D call. The CDR3 runs 15 residues. Germline CDR1 LGHNA, CDR2 YNFKEQ. This CDR3 is CASSQEGGGNQPQNF. Written as DNA, the CDR3 is TGTGCCAGCAGCCAAGAAGGAGGCGGCAATCAGCCCCAGAATTTT.

The chain recombines TRBV27 with TRBJ1-5; 12 nucleotides agree with TRBD1. The germline gives CDR1 MNHEY, CDR2 SMNVEV (reference sequence). The CDR3 length is 17 residues. Germline trimming cut 5 bases from V and 6 bases from J; bases unmatched to any gene: 11. The CDR3 region has the DNA TGTGCCAGCAGTCGTGGTAAGGGGACAGGGGGCTTTCAGCCCCAGCATTTT. Its translation: CASSRGKGTGGFQPQHF.

CDR3 sequence: CASSQGGSLASSEQYF. Here the CDR3 DNA reads TGCGCCAGCAGCCAAGGGGGCTCCCTAGCGTCTAGCGAGCAGTACTTC. The rearrangement links TRBV4-1 to TRBJ2-7; possible D gene TRBD2, 6 bases. The CDR3 spans 16 residues. Looked up from germline, CDR1 is MGHRA and CDR2 is YSYEKL. V was clipped by 1 base and J by 6 bases, with 19 bases between them.

This chain uses TRBV20-1 with TRBJ2-4, with 15 bases lining up with TRBD2. Germline loops: CDR1 DFQATT, CDR2 SNEGSKA (reference sequence). The CDR3 contains 17 residues. Trimming at V came to 0 bases and at J to 8 bases, leaving 8 bases not matched to a gene. The CDR3: CSARDHGLAGGRDIQYF. The DNA of the CDR3 is TGCAGTGCTAGAGATCACGGACTAGCGGGGGGGCGAGACATTCAGTACTTC.

This clonotype was picked up a small number of times. The rearrangement links TRBV5-4 to TRBJ2-1; 9 positions match TRBD2. The CDR3 spans 15 residues. Germline assignment: CDR1 SGHNT and CDR2 YYREEE (reference sequence). V gave up 1 base and J gave up 6 bases; unmatched junction bases: 5. The CDR3: CASSLLSGSGNEQFF. Here the CDR3 DNA reads TGTGCCAGCAGCTTGCTTAGCGGGAGTGGCAATGAGCAGTTCTTC.

The J gene is TRBJ2-2, the V gene TRBV28, with D tentatively TRBD1 (6 bases). With 2 bases removed from V and 0 bases from J, the gap between germline ends came to 13 bases. The CDR3 length is 17 residues. CDR1 and CDR2 from the germline V gene are MDHEN and SYDVKM. The CDR3 DNA follows: TGTGCCAGCAGTTTAGGCAGGGGAAGGCCGAACACCGGGGAGCTGTTTTTT. Protein product: CASSLGRGRPNTGELFF.

A few counts support this clonotype. The chain combines TRBV12-3 or TRBV12-4 with TRBJ2-7, with 9 bases fitting TRBD1. This CDR3 has 15 residues. V gave up 4 bases and J gave up 5 bases; unmatched junction bases: 9. The CDR3 DNA follows: TGTGCCAGCAGTTCAACCGGGACAGGGCTCCACGAGCAGTACTTC. This sequence encodes CASSSTGTGLHEQYF.